A single sample gave rise to the 29 T cell receptor beta chains below, sequenced in a study of blood T cell repertoires in COVID-19 (dated by TCRdb to the early 2020s). Libraries were prepared through the immunoSEQ multiplex PCR assay. As stored in TCRdb, this immuneACCESS dataset retains in-frame rearrangements with V and J assigned. A fraction of the clones does not appear; measured against another copy, unresolved V genes explain less than half of the discrepancy, and the remainder lacks a known reason. For this sample there are roughly 570,000 clones; around nine tenths appear just once. The ten largest account for 7.5% to 9% of the sample. The sequenced sample consisted of peripheral blood. Receptor source: a woman between 45 and 65 years old with COVID-19, enrolled during active disease.

The chain joins TRBV5-6 to TRBJ2-1; 7 bases agree with TRBD2. V trimming: 5 bases; J trimming: 7 bases; junction bases outside the gene matches: 6. Germline V gives CDR1 SGHDT, CDR2 YYEEEE. The CDR3 has 13 residues. CDR3 nucleotides: TGTGCCAGCAGGAGGGGAGGGGCAAATGAGCAGTTCTTC. It codes for CASRRGGANEQFF.

This clone was seen only once. The V gene is TRBV19, the J gene TRBJ2-2, with D uncertain. Germline CDR1 LNHDA, CDR2 SQIVND (reference sequence). The CDR3 length is 13 residues. V was trimmed by 6 bases and J by 0 bases, leaving 5 bases between them. CDR3 in DNA: TGTGCCAGTAGAGCCTCGAACACCGGGGAGCTGTTTTTT. Its protein product is CASRASNTGELFF.

This chain connects TRBV9 to TRBJ2-7, with 11 positions matching TRBD2. V was pared by 7 bases and J by 3 bases, with 9 bases of the junction left unmatched. Germline V CDR1 and CDR2: SGDLS, YYNGEE. The CDR3 sequence is 15 residues long. CDR3 DNA: TGTGCCAGCGCTGCAGGGCTAGCGGGGGGCTACGAGCAGTACTTC. Its protein is CASAAGLAGGYEQYF.

The genes are TRBV4-1 and TRBJ1-4; 9 nucleotides align to TRBD1. The CDR3 is 17 residues long. The germline gives CDR1 MGHRA, CDR2 YSYEKL. J lost 8 bases, V lost 0 bases, and 10 bases had no gene match. CDR3 nucleotides: TGCGCCAGCAGCCAAGATTCCCCAACAGGGGGCCGGGAAAAACTGTTTTTT. This sequence encodes CASSQDSPTGGREKLFF.

The chain uses TRBV4-1 and TRBJ1-5, with no clear D. Germline CDR1 MGHRA, CDR2 YSYEKL. V was shortened by 3 bases and J by 5 bases, with 17 bases between the two germline ends. CDR3 length: 16 amino acids. CDR3 sequence: CASSQSVLIRDQPQHF. The CDR3 nucleotides are TGCGCCAGCAGCCAGTCCGTACTGATTCGGGATCAGCCCCAGCATTTT.

CDR3 residues: CASSSGDYGNQPQHF. The CDR3 DNA is TGTGCCAGCAGTTCAGGGGACTATGGCAATCAGCCCCAGCATTTT. This chain uses TRBV27 with TRBJ1-5, with a weak D call TRBD1 (6 bases). V was pared by 4 bases and J by 2 bases, with 12 bases between. This CDR3 region has 15 residues. Germline values: CDR1 MNHEY, CDR2 SMNVEV (reference sequence).

The chain couples TRBV5-4 to TRBJ1-2; TRBD1 matches at 11 bases. The CDR3 has 16 residues. CDR1 is SGHNT, CDR2 YYREEE, per germline (reference sequence). V lost 0 bases and J lost 4; bases outside the gene matches: 5. CDR3 in DNA: TGTGCCAGCAGCTTGGGGACAGGGGGCCGGGGCTATGGCTACACCTTC. As protein: CASSLGTGGRGYGYTF.

V gene TRBV14 combines with J gene TRBJ2-7, with a possible D match to TRBD1 (6 bases). This CDR3 comprises 14 residues. The V end lost 4 bases, the J end lost 0 bases, and 10 bases lay between the germline ends. Germline V lookup: CDR1 SGHDN, CDR2 FVKESK. The CDR3 region is CASSLGGSSYEQYF. In DNA, the CDR3 is TGTGCCAGCAGCCTAGGGGGTTCCTCCTACGAGCAGTACTTC.

This clone was recorded once. The gene calls are TRBV6-5 and TRBJ1-5, with 7 bases aligning to TRBD1. Per the germline V gene, CDR1 is MNHEY and CDR2 is SVGAGI. V lost 11 bases to trimming and J lost 3 bases; unmatched junction nucleotides: 10. The CDR3 sequence is 14 residues long. The DNA for the CDR3 is TGTGCCTCCAGCAGGGGGAGTTACAATCAGCCCCAGCATTTT. Its protein product is CASSRGSYNQPQHF.

The rearrangement joins TRBV30 to TRBJ2-2; TRBD2 aligns across 14 bases. Germline CDR1 reads GTSNPN; CDR2 reads SVGIG (reference sequence). The CDR3 runs to 12 residues. The CDR3 DNA is TGTGGACTAGCGGGGGGGCTCGGGGAGCTGTTTTTT. It is translated as CGLAGGLGELFF.

This chain links TRBV29-1 with TRBJ1-1, with D possibly matching TRBD1 (6 bases). This CDR3 is 13 amino acids long. Germline values: CDR1 SQVTM, CDR2 ANQGSEA. Trimming removed 6 bases at V and 3 bases at J, with 14 bases between. As DNA, the CDR3 is TGCAGCGTCCGCAGGGGCTCGGACACTGAAGCTTTCTTT. Its protein product is CSVRRGSDTEAFF.

This chain joins TRBV3-1 (or the pseudogene TRBV3-2) and TRBJ1-2, with D perhaps TRBD1 (6 bases). Germline loops: CDR1 LGHDT, CDR2 YNNKEL (reference sequence). The CDR3 loop spans 16 amino acids. V lost 3 bases to trimming and J lost 7 bases, with 21 bases between them. CDR3 coding DNA: TGTGCCAGCAGCCAGGCGTCTAGGGGGGGGTTGACTGGCTACACCTTC. Its translation is CASSQASRGGLTGYTF.

J is TRBJ2-3 and V is TRBV3-1 (or the pseudogene TRBV3-2); 9 nucleotides agree with TRBD2. Germline-derived CDR1 and CDR2 are LGHDT and YNNKEL (reference sequence). After removal of 7 bases from V and 4 bases from J, the junction contained 9 bases not matched to a gene. The CDR3 runs 15 residues. The CDR3 coding sequence is TGTGCCAGCACCCGAGCGGGGGGCAGGGCAGATACGCAGTATTTT. It yields the protein CASTRAGGRADTQYF.

The genes are TRBV27 and TRBJ2-3, with D possibly being TRBD1 (5 bases). This CDR3 has 13 amino acids. In germline, CDR1 is MNHEY, CDR2 SMNVEV (reference sequence). Trimming shortened V by 8 bases and J by 4 bases, and 13 bases separated the two germline ends. CDR3 sequence: CASRKQVADTQYF. In DNA, the CDR3 is TGTGCCAGCCGCAAACAGGTAGCAGATACGCAGTATTTT.

This chain connects TRBV10-3 to TRBJ2-7; no reliable D call. Per the germline V gene, CDR1 is ENHRY and CDR2 is SYGVKD. The CDR3 spans 16 residues. Trimming removed 7 bases from V and 2 bases from J, with 21 bases in between. Here the CDR3 reads CAITPKRSGPAYEQYF. CDR3 nucleotides: TGTGCCATCACCCCTAAAAGGTCTGGGCCTGCCTACGAGCAGTACTTC.

The rearrangement joins TRBV11-2 to TRBJ2-1; 10 nucleotides agree with TRBD1. V was clipped by 6 bases and J by 4 bases; unmatched bases: 6. Per the germline V gene, CDR1 is SGHAT and CDR2 is FQNNGV. The CDR3 is 15 residues long. This CDR3 is CASSSDRGGYNEQFF. The CDR3 DNA reads TGTGCCAGCAGTTCGGACAGGGGGGGGTACAATGAGCAGTTCTTC. The complete variable domain, with remaining parts taken from reference TRBV11-2 and TRBJ2-1, reads EAGVAQSPRYKIIEKRQSVAFWCNPISGHATLYWYQQILGQGPKLLIQFQNNGVVDDSQLPKDRFSAERLKGVDSTLKIQPAKLEDSAVYLCASSSDRGGYNEQFFGPGTRLTVL.

CDR3 loop: CATVGQGIDEQFF. CDR3 nucleotide sequence: TGTGCCACTGTGGGACAGGGAATTGATGAGCAGTTCTTC. The rearrangement links TRBV15 to TRBJ2-1; 9 nucleotides match TRBD1. The V and J ends lost 9 bases and 8 bases, in that order; junction bases with no gene match: 8. Germline CDR1 and CDR2: LNHNV and YYDKDF (reference sequence). This CDR3 is built from 13 residues.

The rearrangement joins TRBV9 to TRBJ1-2, with D possibly TRBD1 on 5 matching bases. V was cut by 0 bases and J by 8 bases, with 20 bases left in between. The CDR3 has 16 residues. Germline CDR1 is SGDLS and CDR2 is YYNGEE. The CDR3: CASSVGGHPDRRGYTF. DNA for the CDR3: TGTGCCAGCAGCGTAGGGGGCCACCCCGACCGTCGCGGCTACACCTTC. Full variable domain (outside the CDR3, taken from reference TRBV9 and TRBJ1-2): DSGVTQTPKHLITATGQRVTLRCSPRSGDLSVYWYQQSLDQGLQFLIQYYNGEERAKGNILERFSAQQFPDLHSELNLSSLELGDSALYFCASSVGGHPDRRGYTFGSGTRLTVV.

In regard to this clone: Germline is not matched at one junction end, which may reflect a read error. The chain uses TRBV5-6 and TRBJ2-7; TRBD1 is a possible D gene (6 bases). CDR3 length: 11 residues. In germline, CDR1 is SGHDT, CDR2 YYEEEE. CDR3 sequence reads: CASSLGDTLWF. CDR3 DNA sequence: TGTGCCAGCAGCTTGGGGGACACCCTCTGGTTC.

This chain joins TRBV6-2 or TRBV6-3 and TRBJ1-1; the D gene is possibly TRBD1 (6 bases). Per germline, CDR1 MNHEY and CDR2 SVGEGT. V dropped 2 bases and J dropped 3 bases, with 10 bases sitting between them. This CDR3 contains 14 residues. The CDR3 region has the DNA TGTGCCAGCAGTTACGATGGACAGCACACTGAAGCTTTCTTT. It yields the protein CASSYDGQHTEAFF.

The chain joins TRBV6-5 to TRBJ1-1, with 9 positions matching TRBD1. CDR1 MNHEY and CDR2 SVGAGI come from the germline V gene. Trimming cost V 5 bases and J 6 bases; bases outside gene matches: 10. The CDR3 is made up of 15 amino acids. The CDR3: CASSPGQGFVAEAFF. The DNA for the CDR3 is TGTGCCAGCAGTCCGGGACAGGGTTTTGTTGCTGAAGCTTTCTTT.

This chain uses TRBV5-4 with TRBJ1-2; TRBD1 might be the D (5 bases). The CDR3 has 12 amino acids. CDR1 and CDR2 (germline): SGHNT, YYREEE (reference sequence). Trimming stripped 5 bases from V and 8 bases from J, with 13 bases between. Here the CDR3 DNA reads TGTGCCAGCAGTTACTGGGGGGAAGGCTACACCTTC. It yields the protein CASSYWGEGYTF.

The rearrangement uses TRBV18 and TRBJ1-2, with D possibly matching TRBD1 (5 bases). The germline gives CDR1 KGHSH, CDR2 LQKENI. V lost 2 bases to trimming and J lost 0 bases, with 10 bases between them. The CDR3 contains 15 residues. CDR3 sequence: CASSPNQGSNYGYTF. In nucleotides, the CDR3 is TGTGCCAGCTCACCAAACCAGGGATCTAACTATGGCTACACCTTC.

The CDR3 nucleotides read TGTGCCAGCTCACCACTAACAGGGGCAGAGACCCAGTACTTC. It codes for CASSPLTGAETQYF. The rearrangement joins TRBV18 to TRBJ2-5; 7 bases align to TRBD1. The ends lost 1 base at V and 4 bases at J; junction bases unmatched: 3. The CDR3 loop spans 14 amino acids. Germline-derived CDR1 and CDR2 are KGHSH and LQKENI.

This CDR3 is CAISDYGQGDGYTF. CDR3 DNA: TGTGCCATCAGTGATTACGGACAGGGAGATGGCTACACCTTC. The chain carries TRBV10-3 and TRBJ1-2, with 8 bases lining up with TRBD1. With 3 bases clipped from V and 6 bases from J, the junction kept 6 bases outside the gene matches. The CDR3 is made up of 14 amino acids. Per the germline V gene, CDR1 is ENHRY and CDR2 is SYGVKD.

Of note for this clone: This sample includes further DNA sequences coding for the same CDR3. The chain has TRBV27 and TRBJ2-2; 14 nucleotides align to TRBD2. The CDR3 is 18 amino acids. Trimming removed 5 bases from V and 6 bases from J; junction bases left unmatched: 11. CDR1 MNHEY and CDR2 SMNVEV come from the germline V gene (reference sequence). CDR3 in DNA: TGTGCCAGCAGTCGACTTGGGACTAGCGGGGGACAACCCGGGGAGCTGTTTTTT. Its translation is CASSRLGTSGGQPGELFF.

The chain uses TRBV30 and TRBJ1-3; D is unresolved. From germline, CDR1 is GTSNPN and CDR2 SVGIG (reference sequence). Trimming removed 2 bases at V and 4 bases at J, with 12 bases between. The CDR3 is 14 amino acids. The CDR3 protein is CAWSHEQQGNTIYF. The CDR3 bases are TGTGCCTGGAGTCACGAACAACAAGGAAACACCATATATTTT.

This clone was detected a few times. This chain joins TRBV6-1 and TRBJ2-7; no clear D. Trimming took 6 bases from V and 5 from J, leaving 14 bases between them. Germline values: CDR1 MNHNS, CDR2 SASEGT. The CDR3 runs to 13 residues. The CDR3 reads CASSWPDQDEQYF. As DNA, the CDR3 is TGTGCCAGCAGCTGGCCTGACCAGGACGAGCAGTACTTC.

The chain joins TRBV6-6 to TRBJ2-1; D might be TRBD2 (6 bases). The germline gives CDR1 MNHNY, CDR2 SVGAGI (reference sequence). The CDR3 has 11 residues. Deletions cut 8 bases from V and 6 bases from J, with 8 bases between. In DNA, the CDR3 is TGTGCCAGCGGAGGGCTCAATGAGCAGTTCTTC. Protein product: CASGGLNEQFF.